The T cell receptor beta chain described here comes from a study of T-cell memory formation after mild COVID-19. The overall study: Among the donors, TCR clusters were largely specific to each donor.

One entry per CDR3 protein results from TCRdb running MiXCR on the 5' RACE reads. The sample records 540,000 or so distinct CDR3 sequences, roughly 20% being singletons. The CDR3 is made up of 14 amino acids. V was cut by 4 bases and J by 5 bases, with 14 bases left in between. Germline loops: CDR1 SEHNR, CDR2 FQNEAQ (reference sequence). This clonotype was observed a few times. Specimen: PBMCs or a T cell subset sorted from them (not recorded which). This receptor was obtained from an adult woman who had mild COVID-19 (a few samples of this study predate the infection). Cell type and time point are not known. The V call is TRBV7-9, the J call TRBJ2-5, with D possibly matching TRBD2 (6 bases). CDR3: CASSSGTSLETQYF. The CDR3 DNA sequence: TGTGCCAGCAGCTCGGGGACTTCACTGGAGACCCAGTACTTC.